The next 14 T cell receptor beta chains were all read from a single sample in a study of blood T cells in healthy people across ages. A J-beta primer mix and a sample-barcoded 5' primer were used in a second PCR of roughly 6 to 11 cycles. TCRdb passed the 5' RACE reads through MiXCR, listing each CDR3 protein once. The sample includes around 780,000 distinct CDR3 sequences, 45% to 70% seen only once; the top ten take approximately 24%. Sequencing used blood. The origin of the receptors is a man aged 35-49 years in good health.

This chain uses TRBV28 with TRBJ1-2; perhaps TRBD1 as D (5 bases). The CDR3 is made up of 14 amino acids. Germline assignment: CDR1 MDHEN and CDR2 SYDVKM. The germline V and J ends were trimmed by 5 bases and 5 bases, with 15 bases remaining between them. The CDR3 loop reads CASSPRGQGYGYTF. The CDR3 DNA reads as TGTGCCAGCAGTCCCCGGGGCCAGGGATATGGCTACACCTTC.

Written as DNA, the CDR3 is TGTGCCAGCAGCGCCAAAGTGGAGGGTTGGAAGACCCAGTACTTC. It translates to CASSAKVEGWKTQYF. This chain connects TRBV9 to TRBJ2-5; possible D gene TRBD2, 6 bases. Trimming took 3 bases from V and 6 from J, leaving 18 bases between them. Germline V gives CDR1 SGDLS, CDR2 YYNGEE. CDR3 length: 15 residues.

The V and J genes are TRBV7-9 and TRBJ1-2; 8 bases align to TRBD1. Unmatched junction bases numbered 5, after V lost 5 bases and J lost 6 bases. The CDR3 extends over 13 amino acids. The germline CDR1 and CDR2 sequences are SEHNR and FQNEAQ (reference sequence). The CDR3 loop reads CASSADRVHGYTF. CDR3 in DNA: TGTGCCAGCAGCGCGGACAGGGTCCATGGCTACACCTTC.

The rearrangement links TRBV28 to TRBJ1-4, with 10 bases fitting TRBD1. The CDR3 totals 16 residues. V trimming: 4 bases; J trimming: 4 bases; junction bases outside the gene matches: 6. The germline gives CDR1 MDHEN, CDR2 SYDVKM. In DNA, the CDR3 is TGTGCCAGCAGTTCCGTGACAGGGGGCTTTAATGAAAAACTGTTTTTT. It specifies CASSSVTGGFNEKLFF.

DNA for the CDR3: TGTGCCAGCAGTGATGGGACTAGCGGCCTTGGGGAGCAGTTCTTC. Its translation: CASSDGTSGLGEQFF. This chain joins TRBV2 and TRBJ2-1; TRBD2 agrees at 11 bases. Germline CDR1 SNHLY, CDR2 FYNNEI. The CDR3 extends over 15 amino acids. Germline trimming cut 3 bases from V and 10 bases from J; bases unmatched to any gene: 8.

This chain connects TRBV20-1 to TRBJ2-5, with D possibly being TRBD2 (5 bases). Matching the DNA end better, TRBJ2-7 makes the J call doubtful. Germline CDR1 is DFQATT and CDR2 is SNEGSKA (reference sequence). This CDR3 spans 14 amino acids. The CDR3 loop is CSARISVGSDEQYF. The CDR3 DNA follows: TGCAGTGCTAGGATTAGCGTGGGGTCCGACGAGCAGTACTTC.

This clonotype was detected a few times. This chain uses TRBV7-2 with TRBJ2-1; TRBD1 matches 10 bases. CDR1 and CDR2 (germline): SGHTA, FQGNSA. The CDR3 is 17 amino acids. V gave up 5 bases and J gave up 6 bases; unmatched junction bases: 13. The CDR3 DNA sequence: TGTGCCAGCAGCCCCCTAGCCGGGACAGGGGTTTCCAATGAGCAGTTCTTC. Its translation is CASSPLAGTGVSNEQFF.

This clonotype appeared many times. This sequence joins TRBV29-1 and TRBJ2-3; TRBD2 aligns across 8 bases. The CDR3 has 13 amino acids. V gave up 7 bases and J gave up 5 bases; unmatched junction bases: 8. Per germline, CDR1 SQVTM and CDR2 ANQGSEA. In DNA form, the CDR3 reads TGCAGCGCCCAACTAGCGGTTCGAGATACGCAGTATTTT. It is translated as CSAQLAVRDTQYF.

This clonotype was counted a few times. The CDR3: CASSVEGLRGTGELFF. CDR3 coding DNA: TGTGCCAGCAGCGTAGAAGGCCTACGCGGCACCGGGGAGCTGTTTTTT. The gene calls are TRBV9 and TRBJ2-2, with D uncertain. The CDR3 has 16 amino acids. Germline loops: CDR1 SGDLS, CDR2 YYNGEE. Trimming left V 0 bases short and J 4 bases short, with 13 bases between. Looking up the rest from reference TRBV9 and TRBJ2-2 gives the full variable domain: DSGVTQTPKHLITATGQRVTLRCSPRSGDLSVYWYQQSLDQGLQFLIQYYNGEERAKGNILERFSAQQFPDLHSELNLSSLELGDSALYFCASSVEGLRGTGELFFGEGSRLTVL.

The chain employs TRBV11-1 and TRBJ2-4; 10 nucleotides align to TRBD2. Germline values: CDR1 SGHAT, CDR2 FQDESV (reference sequence). The trim removed 3 bases at V and 12 bases at J, leaving 2 bases unmatched. This CDR3 contains 12 residues. The CDR3, as DNA: TGTGCCAGCAGCTTCACTAGCGGGAATCAGTACTTC. Translation gives CASSFTSGNQYF.

This clonotype came up a few times. This chain joins TRBV25-1 and TRBJ2-7; TRBD2 might be the D (6 bases). V lost 5 bases and J 5 bases, leaving 13 bases between the germline ends. The CDR3 length is 13 residues. Looked up from germline, CDR1 is MGHDK and CDR2 is SYGVNS. This chain's CDR3 is CASSWSGENEQYF. CDR3 bases: TGTGCCAGCAGTTGGTCGGGGGAGAACGAGCAGTACTTC.

The genes are TRBV7-2 and TRBJ1-1; D is unclear. V dropped 7 bases and J dropped 2 bases, with 11 bases sitting between them. The CDR3 sequence is 13 residues long. The germline V gene has CDR1 SGHTA and CDR2 FQGNSA. In nucleotides, the CDR3 is TGTGCCAGCACCCGTGAGGGTAACACTGAAGCTTTCTTT. It translates to CASTREGNTEAFF.

The rearrangement joins TRBV6-2 or TRBV6-3 to TRBJ1-2; D gene unclear. The V gene lost 7 bases and the J gene lost 10 bases, with 16 bases spanning the gap. This CDR3 has 12 residues. CDR1 and CDR2 (germline): MNHEY, SVGEGT. The DNA for the CDR3 is TGTGCCAGCACCGGTCTATTGTTCACCTACACCTTC. Residues: CASTGLLFTYTF.

This clonotype was picked up a small number of times. The genes are TRBV6-1 and TRBJ2-5, with TRBD2 matching over 7 bases. The J call may be mistaken, given a closer DNA end match to TRBJ2-7. Germline V gives CDR1 MNHNS, CDR2 SASEGT. The CDR3 length is 16 residues. The CDR3 coding sequence is TGTGCCAGCAGTGAAGCTCTTAGCGGGTCATTCTACGAGCAGTACTTC. Translation gives CASSEALSGSFYEQYF.